What follows describes a single T cell receptor (beta chain). This sample stems from a study of T cells in Graves' hyperthyroidism and ophthalmopathy. Trimming took 3 bases from V and 0 from J, leaving 9 bases between them. This CDR3 has 15 amino acids. CDR1 is MRHNA and CDR2 is SNTAGT in the germline V gene. Researchers took RNA transcripts and amplified the TCR beta CDR3 regions from them. The HTBI primer set was used in a first-round RT-PCR of the TCR CDR3. TCRdb passed the multiplex PCR reads through MiXCR, listing each CDR3 protein once. The sample contains 450,000 to 600,000 distinct CDR3 sequences, 12% to 15% of which appear only once.

Material for sequencing was blood. The receptor's source is a woman between 40 and 50 years old with Graves' hyperthyroidism. The chain has TRBV6-4 and TRBJ1-5; tentative D call: TRBD1 (5 bases). The CDR3 DNA sequence: TGTGCCAGCAGTGAACAGGCAAATAGCAATCAGCCCCAGCATTTT. It is translated as CASSEQANSNQPQHF.